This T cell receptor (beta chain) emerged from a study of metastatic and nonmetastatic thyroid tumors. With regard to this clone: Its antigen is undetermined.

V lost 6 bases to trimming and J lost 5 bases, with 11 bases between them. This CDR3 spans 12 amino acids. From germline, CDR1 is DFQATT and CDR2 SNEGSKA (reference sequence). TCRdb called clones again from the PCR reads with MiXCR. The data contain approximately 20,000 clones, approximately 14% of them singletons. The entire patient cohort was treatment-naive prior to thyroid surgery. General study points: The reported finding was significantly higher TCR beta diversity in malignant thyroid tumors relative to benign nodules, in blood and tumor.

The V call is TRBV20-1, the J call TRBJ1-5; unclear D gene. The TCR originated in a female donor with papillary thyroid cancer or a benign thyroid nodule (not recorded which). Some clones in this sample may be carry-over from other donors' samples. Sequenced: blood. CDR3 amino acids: CSAATGDQPQHF. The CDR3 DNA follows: TGCAGTGCCGCCACGGGTGATCAGCCCCAGCATTTT.